These 16 T cell receptor beta chains share one sample of origin, sequenced in a study of blood T cell repertoires in COVID-19. Method: immunoSEQ multiplex PCR; TCRdb's copy keeps in-frame clones and lacks some. The table includes over 400,000 clones, just over 85% detected once. Material for sequencing was peripheral blood. These receptors came from a woman in her 30s with active or convalescent COVID-19.

The V and J genes are TRBV2 and TRBJ1-4; 7 bases map to TRBD1. The CDR3 length is 15 residues. CDR1 and CDR2 (germline): SNHLY, FYNNEI. V was clipped by 6 bases and J by 4 bases; unmatched bases: 8. This chain's CDR3 is CASRPQGQRNEKLFF. The CDR3 bases are TGTGCCAGCAGACCCCAGGGACAGCGTAATGAAAAACTGTTTTTT.

J is TRBJ1-1 and V is TRBV7-9; 8 nucleotides match TRBD1. J was trimmed by 1 base and V by 5 bases; bases with no gene match: 3. The length of the CDR3 is 14 residues. Germline CDR1 is SEHNR and CDR2 is FQNEAQ (reference sequence). In nucleotides, the CDR3 is TGTGCCAGCAGCACCGGACAGGGGAACACTGAAGCTTTCTTT. Residues: CASSTGQGNTEAFF.

A note on this clone: At one of its ends the junction is not consistent with the germline gene, which may arise from a read error. V usage is TRBV5-4 and J usage is TRBJ1-3; 7 nucleotides line up with TRBD1. CDR1 SGHNT and CDR2 YYREEE come from the germline V gene (reference sequence). The CDR3 has 14 amino acids. DNA of the CDR3: TGTGCCAGCAGCTCCGAAACGGGGGACAGCCGACCGAGTTTT. Protein product: CASSSETGDSRPSF. Using reference TRBV5-4 and TRBJ1-3 for the parts outside the CDR3, the full variable domain is ETGVTQSPTHLIKTRGQQVTLRCSSQSGHNTVSWYQQALGQGPQFIFQYYREEENGRGNFPPRFSGLQFPNYSSELNVNALELDDSALYLCASSSETGDSRPSFGEGSWLTVV.

This chain joins TRBV27 and TRBJ2-1; a possible D gene is TRBD2 (5 bases). Deletions cut 3 bases from V and 0 bases from J, with 12 bases between. The CDR3 sequence is 16 residues long. CDR1 is MNHEY, CDR2 SMNVEV, per germline (reference sequence). Here the CDR3 reads CASSFRTAFSYNEQFF. In DNA, the CDR3 is TGTGCCAGCAGTTTCCGGACTGCTTTCTCCTACAATGAGCAGTTCTTC.

J is TRBJ1-2 and V is TRBV2; D uncertain. Germline lookup yields CDR1 SNHLY and CDR2 FYNNEI. V shed 1 base and J shed 5 bases, with 11 bases lying between them. The CDR3 has 14 amino acids. CDR3 residues: CASSEDSAVYGYTF. The CDR3 DNA reads TGTGCCAGCAGTGAAGACAGTGCTGTATATGGCTACACCTTC.

This clone appeared once. This chain connects TRBV19 to TRBJ1-5; weak D call: TRBD1 (6 bases). V was clipped by 6 bases and J by 6 bases, with 15 bases between them. This CDR3 has 14 amino acids. Germline assignment: CDR1 LNHDA and CDR2 SQIVND (reference sequence). The chain's CDR3 is CASRHSGAGQPQHF. CDR3 nucleotides: TGTGCCAGTAGACACTCAGGGGCGGGTCAGCCCCAGCATTTT.

This rearrangement joins TRBV19 to TRBJ1-5; TRBD1 matches at 8 bases. Germline V gives CDR1 LNHDA, CDR2 SQIVND (reference sequence). The length of the CDR3 is 14 residues. V was pared by 3 bases and J by 4 bases, with 2 bases of the junction left unmatched. The CDR3 loop is CASSMGTGNQPQHF. Here the CDR3 DNA reads TGTGCCAGTAGTATGGGGACAGGTAATCAGCCCCAGCATTTT.

V usage is TRBV4-1 and J usage is TRBJ1-1, with D uncertain. Per the germline V gene, CDR1 is MGHRA and CDR2 is YSYEKL. The germline V and J ends were trimmed by 1 base and 5 bases, with 20 bases remaining between them. The CDR3 runs to 17 residues. The CDR3 DNA reads as TGCGCCAGCAGCCAAGTACCCGAGGGTCCAGGAGAGACTGAAGCTTTCTTT. Translating gives CASSQVPEGPGETEAFF.

The chain is built from TRBV7-9 and TRBJ1-1; D unresolved. Germline V lookup: CDR1 SEHNR, CDR2 FQNEAQ (reference sequence). V lost 6 bases and J lost 0, with 8 bases in between. CDR3 length: 13 residues. For the CDR3, the DNA is TGTGCCAGCAGTCCTCCTATGAACACTGAAGCTTTCTTT. Amino acid sequence: CASSPPMNTEAFF.

This clone came up once. The V call is TRBV6-5, the J call TRBJ1-2, with D uncertain. The CDR3 runs to 13 residues. Germline CDR1 MNHEY, CDR2 SVGAGI. Trimming cost V 2 bases and J 2 bases, with 6 bases left between them. CDR3: CASSYGPNYGYTF. CDR3 sequence (DNA): TGTGCCAGCAGTTACGGGCCGAACTATGGCTACACCTTC.

V and J are TRBV15 and TRBJ2-5, with TRBD2 identical over 7 bases. The CDR3 has 13 residues. V lost 1 base, J lost 10 bases, and 6 bases stayed unmatched. CDR1 LNHNV and CDR2 YYDKDF come from the germline V gene (reference sequence). CDR3: CATSRGGLPNQYF. CDR3 nucleotides: TGTGCCACCAGCAGAGGGGGACTACCAAACCAGTACTTC.

This chain links TRBV27 with TRBJ2-3; 8 bases are a match to TRBD1. J was trimmed by 1 base and V by 7 bases; bases with no gene match: 10. In germline, CDR1 is MNHEY, CDR2 SMNVEV (reference sequence). The CDR3 runs 16 residues. The CDR3, as DNA: TGTGCCAGCAAGAGTACCTCGGGACAGGGCACAGATACGCAGTATTTT. This codes for CASKSTSGQGTDTQYF.

The gene calls are TRBV20-1 and TRBJ1-1; the match to TRBD1 covers 9 bases. The germline gives CDR1 DFQATT, CDR2 SNEGSKA (reference sequence). The CDR3 is 15 residues long. The V segment lost 3 bases and the J segment 5 bases; nucleotides outside the gene matches: 10. As DNA, the CDR3 is TGCAGTGCTAGTTTTCCCGGGACAGGGCGTACTGAAGCTTTCTTT. It codes for CSASFPGTGRTEAFF.

The chain has TRBV5-8 and TRBJ2-5; weak D call: TRBD2 (6 bases). The germline CDR1 and CDR2 sequences are SGHTS and YDEGEE. The CDR3 is made up of 12 amino acids. V lost 5 bases and J lost 5, with 10 bases in between. CDR3: CASRGLDETQYF. The CDR3 nucleotides read TGTGCCAGCAGGGGACTGGATGAGACCCAGTACTTC.

The rearrangement joins TRBV27 to TRBJ2-7, with D possibly TRBD2 on 6 matching bases. Germline-derived CDR1 and CDR2 are MNHEY and SMNVEV (reference sequence). Trimming took 5 bases from V and 3 from J, leaving 14 bases between them. The CDR3 length is 14 residues. In DNA form, the CDR3 reads TGTGCCAGCAGTATACGAACCGGGGGCTACGAGCAGTACTTC. Amino acids: CASSIRTGGYEQYF.

The rearrangement links TRBV20-1 to TRBJ1-2; the match to TRBD1 covers 8 bases. The ends lost 3 bases at V and 6 bases at J; junction bases unmatched: 12. The CDR3 is made up of 15 amino acids. Germline V CDR1 and CDR2: DFQATT, SNEGSKA (reference sequence). CDR3 bases: TGCAGTGCTAGTTCCCACGGGACAGGAGGGGATGGCTACACCTTC. Protein: CSASSHGTGGDGYTF.